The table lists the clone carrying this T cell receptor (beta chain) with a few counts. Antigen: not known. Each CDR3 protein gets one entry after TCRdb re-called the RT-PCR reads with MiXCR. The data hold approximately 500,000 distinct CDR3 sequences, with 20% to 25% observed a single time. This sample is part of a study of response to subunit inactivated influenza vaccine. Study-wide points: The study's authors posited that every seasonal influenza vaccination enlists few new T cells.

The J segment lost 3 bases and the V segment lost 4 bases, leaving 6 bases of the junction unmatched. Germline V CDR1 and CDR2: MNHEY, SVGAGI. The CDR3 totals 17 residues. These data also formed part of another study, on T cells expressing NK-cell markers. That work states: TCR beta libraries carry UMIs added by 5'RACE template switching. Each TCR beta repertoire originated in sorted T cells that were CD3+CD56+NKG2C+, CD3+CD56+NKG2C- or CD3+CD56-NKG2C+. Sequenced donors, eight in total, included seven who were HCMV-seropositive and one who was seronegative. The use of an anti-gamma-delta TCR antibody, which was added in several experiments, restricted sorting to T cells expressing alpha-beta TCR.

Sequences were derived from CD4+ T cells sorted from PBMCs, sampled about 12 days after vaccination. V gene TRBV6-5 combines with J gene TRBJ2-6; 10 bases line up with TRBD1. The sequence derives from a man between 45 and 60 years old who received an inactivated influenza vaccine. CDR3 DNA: TGTGCCAGCAGTTCCCGGGACAGGGGTCTTGGGGCCAACGTCCTGACTTTC. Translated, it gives CASSSRDRGLGANVLTF.